This T cell receptor beta chain was recorded in a study of T cells in Graves' hyperthyroidism and ophthalmopathy (dated by TCRdb to between 2018 and 2020). About the full investigation: TCR V-J signatures able to tell the groups apart were searched for in a discovery cohort of 100 patients, of whom under 45 had Graves' ophthalmopathy and under 65 had stable Graves' hyperthyroidism. Prospective prediction of ophthalmopathy was tested in an independent validation cohort of some 20 hyperthyroidism patients and 17 patients who later progressed to ophthalmopathy. The 100 or so discovery patients were divided at random into training and test sets in a 7:3 ratio. Thyroid tissue and blood T-cell repertoires from six Graves' hyperthyroidism patients were also compared in the study. Once sampling was done, hyperthyroidism patients were given methimazole at a starting dose of 30 mg daily, whereas ophthalmopathy patients were given high-dose intravenous methylprednisolone. TCR Vbeta CDR3 sequencing of fewer than 150 peripheral blood samples (approximately 44 ophthalmopathy, 75 to 85 hyperthyroidism and approximately 17 progressor patients) is reported in the paper. What the study reported, not specific to this receptor: No statistical method was used to fix the sample size in advance, and group allocation was not hidden from the investigators. During validation, the model predicted progression to ophthalmopathy a median of around six months ahead of onset, with more than 55% sensitivity and about 72% specificity. Blood samples also contained most of the expanded thyroid clonotypes (frequency above 0.001), which suggests that blood repertoires may reflect thyroid immune responses. In cross-validation, a model built on a 13 V-J signature told ophthalmopathy apart from stable hyperthyroidism with approximately 90% sensitivity and roughly 81% specificity, and in testing the same model reached 80%/75%.

Graves' hyperthyroidism was defined as stable when no progression to ophthalmopathy occurred over 18 months of follow-up. Hyperthyroidism patients were newly diagnosed, had a disease duration of under 2 months, and were aged 18 to 65 years. Any patient with an uncontrolled infection, another autoimmune disease, pregnancy or lactation was excluded. Diagnoses relied on clinical symptoms, serum thyroxine and TRAb, thyroid ultrasound and orbital computed tomography. Total RNA was extracted using Trizol reagent, and RNA quality was assessed on an Agilent 2100 Bioanalyzer. Trimming leaves V shorter by 4 bases and J shorter by 4 bases, with the junction holding 4 bases beyond the gene matches. The germline V gene sets CDR1 to SQVTM and CDR2 to ANQGSEA. Its CDR3 holds 13 amino acids, cysteine through phenylalanine. The retained sequence is limited to the CDR3, 39 bases, with the frame set at the first base.

The TCR beta CDR3 regions were amplified from the RNA transcripts. A first-round RT-PCR of the TCR CDR3 used the HTBI primer set with the Qiagen OneStep RT-PCR kit. Libraries were constructed in a second round of multiplex PCR, after which size selection and purification were carried out. The libraries were sequenced on an Illumina HiSeq2000 using paired-end 100 bp reads. The authors processed their data as follows. SOAPnuke was used to process the raw data, removing reads that contained adapters or uncalled bases, had a mean Phred below 15, or lacked an exact match to the constant primer or identifier. COPE v1.2.5 was used to merge high-quality paired reads, and clonotypes were defined as unique nucleotide sequences. Clonotypes were aligned to IMGT TRBV, TRBD and TRBJ reference segments using MiTCR v1.1. The analysis was restricted to V-J combinations with a frequency above 0.0001, which together covered 99% to 99.2% of the repertoires. A TCS score was defined as the ratio of F50 (clonal expansion) to E x V (chaos), with BLOSUM62-based TCRdist applied between CDR3 peptides within each V-J. Welch's t-statistics and random forest reduced around 520 V-J features to roughly 13, which were used in a naive Bayes classifier (R e1071). The Morisita-Horn index was used to measure how similar the thyroid and blood repertoires were. The public reads were run again by TCRdb, first through fastp at Q25 and then through MiXCR, and only productive beta chains were kept. Every CDR3 protein is listed once, alongside the most common genes and DNA of its rows. The V and J calls, along with clone size, are taken from TCRdb and not from the paper's own processing. This sample has 500,000 to 600,000 distinct CDR3 sequences in its table, and around 45% of those were observed once. The top ten constitute around 8% of the sample.

This clonotype was counted at least ten times. This clone's antigen is unknown. No much larger clonotype is one base removed from it; base qualities were not supplied. In this chain, TRBV29-1 is recombined with TRBJ2-1; 7 of the junction bases match TRBD1. This sequence originates from a woman between 18 and 29 years old with Graves' hyperthyroidism. Sequenced material: peripheral blood or thyroid tissue (not recorded which). The bases are TGCAGCGTTGTGGCAGGGGGATACAATGAGCAGTTCTTC. It codes for CSVVAGGYNEQFF.